These 7 T cell receptor beta chains originate from one sample sequenced in a study of a mutant IDH1 vaccine in newly diagnosed glioma. Time point defined: week 35, safety follow-up. Each vaccine dose was 300 ug of mutant IDH1 20-mer peptide, with topical imiquimod. Profiled with immunoSEQ multiplex PCR; TCRdb holds only in-frame clones, not every one. The table records tens of thousands of clones, around 81% of them present only once. Their antigen targets remain unknown. The specimen was PBMCs, collected from a glioma patient whose treatment included an IDH1 peptide vaccine. These receptors were obtained from a woman in her thirties or forties with glioma. Some clones in this sample may be carry-over from other donors' samples.

This chain links TRBV2 with TRBJ2-2; D is possibly TRBD2 (5 bases). In germline, CDR1 is SNHLY, CDR2 FYNNEI. The CDR3 has 15 residues. V lost 4 bases and J 0 bases, leaving 9 bases between the germline ends. The CDR3 bases are TGTGCCAGCAGTGTCGAAGCGGCGAACACCGGGGAGCTGTTTTTT. As protein: CASSVEAANTGELFF.

This clone was counted only a few times. CDR3 loop: CASNPERYGYTF. The DNA for the CDR3 is TGTGCCAGCAACCCGGAAAGATACGGCTACACCTTC. V is TRBV2 and J is TRBJ1-2; D is unclear. Germline V CDR1 and CDR2: SNHLY, FYNNEI. CDR3 length equals 12 residues. Trimming stripped 7 bases from V and 8 bases from J, with 14 bases between.

The chain joins TRBV7-9 to TRBJ2-7; D remains ambiguous. The CDR3 totals 11 residues. CDR1 and CDR2 (germline): SEHNR, FQNEAQ (reference sequence). V was cut by 3 bases and J by 0 bases, with 0 bases left in between. The chain's CDR3 is CASSFSYEQYF. The CDR3 DNA reads as TGTGCCAGCAGCTTCTCCTACGAGCAGTACTTC.

The rearrangement joins TRBV2 to TRBJ2-3, with TRBD1 matching 10 bases. CDR3 length: 12 amino acids. V shed 9 bases and J 11 bases; nucleotides not matched to a gene: 8. Germline-derived CDR1 and CDR2 are SNHLY and FYNNEI. CDR3 amino acids: CASYLRDRGQYF. As DNA, the CDR3 is TGTGCCAGTTACCTCCGGGACAGGGGGCAGTATTTT.

The chain employs TRBV7-9 and TRBJ2-7; tentatively, D is TRBD2 (5 bases). The germline V gene has CDR1 SEHNR and CDR2 FQNEAQ (reference sequence). The CDR3 spans 15 residues. The V end was cut by 5 bases, the J end by 6 bases, with 20 bases between. The CDR3 protein is CASSVPGIVGGEQYF. The CDR3 coding sequence is TGTGCCAGCAGCGTACCGGGAATCGTCGGCGGCGAGCAGTACTTC.

CDR3 bases: TGTGCCAGCAGTGCCCGAGGGACTAGCGGGAGAGGCCCTCGGGGGGCCCAGTACTTC. This gives the protein CASSARGTSGRGPRGAQYF. This chain links TRBV6-1 with TRBJ2-5, with 14 bases identical to TRBD2. The J segment lost 9 bases and the V segment lost 4 bases, leaving 19 bases of the junction unmatched. The V gene's germline CDR1 is MNHNS and CDR2 SASEGT. The CDR3 extends over 19 amino acids.

The rearrangement uses TRBV7-2 and TRBJ1-3; D is undetermined. This CDR3 spans 17 amino acids. Germline assignment: CDR1 SGHTA and CDR2 FQGNSA. V dropped 5 bases and J dropped 0 bases, with 17 bases sitting between them. CDR3 region: CASSRPGEQLSGNTIYF. The DNA of the CDR3 is TGTGCCAGCAGCCGTCCAGGAGAACAACTCTCTGGAAACACCATATATTTT.